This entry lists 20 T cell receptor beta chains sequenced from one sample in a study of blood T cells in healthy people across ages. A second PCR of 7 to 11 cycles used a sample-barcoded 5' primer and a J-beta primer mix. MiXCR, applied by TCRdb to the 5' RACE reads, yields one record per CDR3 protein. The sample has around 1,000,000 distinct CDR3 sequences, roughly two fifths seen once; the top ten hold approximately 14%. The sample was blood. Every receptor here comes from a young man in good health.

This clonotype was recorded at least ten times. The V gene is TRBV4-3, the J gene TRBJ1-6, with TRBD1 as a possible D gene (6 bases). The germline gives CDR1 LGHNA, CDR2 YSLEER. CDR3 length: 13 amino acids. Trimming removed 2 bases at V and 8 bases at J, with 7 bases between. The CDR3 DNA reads TGCGCCAGCAGCCAAAACAGGGATTCACCCCTCCACTTT. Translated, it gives CASSQNRDSPLHF.

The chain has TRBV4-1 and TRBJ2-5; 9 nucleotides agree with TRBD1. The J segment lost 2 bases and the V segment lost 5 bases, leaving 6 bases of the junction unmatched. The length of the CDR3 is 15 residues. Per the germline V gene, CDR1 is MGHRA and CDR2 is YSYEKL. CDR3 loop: CASSSRDREQETQYF. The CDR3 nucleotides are TGCGCCAGCAGCTCTCGGGACAGGGAACAAGAGACCCAGTACTTC.

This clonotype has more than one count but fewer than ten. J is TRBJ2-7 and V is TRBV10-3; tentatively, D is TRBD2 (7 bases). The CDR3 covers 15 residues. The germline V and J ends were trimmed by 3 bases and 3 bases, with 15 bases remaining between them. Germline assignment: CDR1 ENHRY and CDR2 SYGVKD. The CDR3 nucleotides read TGTGCCATCAGTGAAGGACTAGGGGGGGTCTACGAGCAGTACTTC. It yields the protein CAISEGLGGVYEQYF.

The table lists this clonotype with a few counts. DNA for the CDR3: TGCGCCAGCAGTGCACAGGGTCGCGAAAAACTGTTTTTT. Protein product: CASSAQGREKLFF. This chain connects TRBV5-1 to TRBJ1-4; weak D call: TRBD1 (6 bases). This CDR3 comprises 13 residues. Germline V gives CDR1 SGHRS, CDR2 YFSETQ. V was trimmed by 5 bases and J by 8 bases, leaving 13 bases between them.

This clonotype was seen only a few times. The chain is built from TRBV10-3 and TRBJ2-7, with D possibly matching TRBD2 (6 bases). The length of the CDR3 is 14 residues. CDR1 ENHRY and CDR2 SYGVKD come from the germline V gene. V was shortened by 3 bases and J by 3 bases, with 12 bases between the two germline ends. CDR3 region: CAISEGQEGYEQYF. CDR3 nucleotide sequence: TGTGCCATCAGTGAAGGCCAGGAGGGCTACGAGCAGTACTTC.

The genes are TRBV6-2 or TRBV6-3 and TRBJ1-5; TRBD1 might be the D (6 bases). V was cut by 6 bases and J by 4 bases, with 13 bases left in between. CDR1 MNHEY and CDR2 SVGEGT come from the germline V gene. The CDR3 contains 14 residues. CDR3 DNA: TGTGCCAGCAGGCCAGGGGCTTTGAATCAGCCCCAGCATTTT. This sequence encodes CASRPGALNQPQHF.

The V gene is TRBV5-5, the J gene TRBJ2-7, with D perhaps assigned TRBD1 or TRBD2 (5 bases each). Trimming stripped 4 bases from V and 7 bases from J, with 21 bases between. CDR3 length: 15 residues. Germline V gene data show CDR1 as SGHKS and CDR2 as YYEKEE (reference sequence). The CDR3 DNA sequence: TGTGCCAGCAGCCTCACCGGGACGAGATACAATGAGCAGTACTTC. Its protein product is CASSLTGTRYNEQYF.

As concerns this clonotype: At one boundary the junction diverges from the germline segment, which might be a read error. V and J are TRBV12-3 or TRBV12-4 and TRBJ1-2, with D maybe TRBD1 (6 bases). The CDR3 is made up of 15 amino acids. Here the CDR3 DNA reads TGTGCCAGCAGTTTAGGCGGGGGGGCGTACTATGGCTGCACCTTC. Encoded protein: CASSLGGGAYYGCTF.

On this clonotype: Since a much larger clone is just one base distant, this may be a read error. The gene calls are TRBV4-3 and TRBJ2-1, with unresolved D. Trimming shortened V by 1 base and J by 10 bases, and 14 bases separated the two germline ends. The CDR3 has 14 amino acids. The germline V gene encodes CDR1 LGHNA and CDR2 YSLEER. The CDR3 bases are TGCGCCAGCAGCCAAGGTTTAGAAGTAAGGGAGCAGTTCTTC. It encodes CASSQGLEVREQFF.

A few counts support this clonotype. Here the CDR3 DNA reads TGCGCCAGCAGCCAAGTCCCACAGGGGAACACTGAAGCTTTCTTT. The encoded protein is CASSQVPQGNTEAFF. This chain uses TRBV4-3 with TRBJ1-1; TRBD1 is a possible D gene (6 bases). Trimming shortened V by 1 base and J by 1 base, and 10 bases separated the two germline ends. CDR1 is LGHNA and CDR2 is YSLEER in the germline V gene. There are 15 residues in the CDR3.

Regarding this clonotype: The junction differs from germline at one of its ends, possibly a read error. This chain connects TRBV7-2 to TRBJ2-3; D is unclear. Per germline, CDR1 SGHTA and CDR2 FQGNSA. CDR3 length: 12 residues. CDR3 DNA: TGTGCCAGCAGCCCCGGTTTAGATACGCGGTATTTT. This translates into CASSPGLDTRYF.

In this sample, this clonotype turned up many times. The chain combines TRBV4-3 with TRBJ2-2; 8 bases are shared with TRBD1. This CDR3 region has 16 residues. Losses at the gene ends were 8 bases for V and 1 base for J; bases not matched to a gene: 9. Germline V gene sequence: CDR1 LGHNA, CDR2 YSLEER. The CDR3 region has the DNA TGCGCCAGCCCTTATCCCGGACAGGGGAACACCGGGGAGCTGTTTTTT. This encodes CASPYPGQGNTGELFF.

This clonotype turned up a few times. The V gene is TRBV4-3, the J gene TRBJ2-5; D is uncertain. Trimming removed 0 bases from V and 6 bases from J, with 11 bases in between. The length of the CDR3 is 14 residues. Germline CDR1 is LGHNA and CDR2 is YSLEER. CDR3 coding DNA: TGCGCCAGCAGCCAAGATTTCGGGCTAAAGACCCAGTACTTC. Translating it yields CASSQDFGLKTQYF.

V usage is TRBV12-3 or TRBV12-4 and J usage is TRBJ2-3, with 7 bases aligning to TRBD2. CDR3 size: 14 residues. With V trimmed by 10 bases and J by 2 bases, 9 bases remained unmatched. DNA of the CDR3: TGTGCCACGGCGGGGAGGGCTCCCACAGATACGCAGTATTTT. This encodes CATAGRAPTDTQYF.

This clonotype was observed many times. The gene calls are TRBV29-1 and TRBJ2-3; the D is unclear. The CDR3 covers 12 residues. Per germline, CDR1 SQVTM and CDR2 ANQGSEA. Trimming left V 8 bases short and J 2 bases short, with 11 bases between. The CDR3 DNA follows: TGCAGCCTCAGTGCCTCCACAGATACGCAGTATTTT. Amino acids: CSLSASTDTQYF.

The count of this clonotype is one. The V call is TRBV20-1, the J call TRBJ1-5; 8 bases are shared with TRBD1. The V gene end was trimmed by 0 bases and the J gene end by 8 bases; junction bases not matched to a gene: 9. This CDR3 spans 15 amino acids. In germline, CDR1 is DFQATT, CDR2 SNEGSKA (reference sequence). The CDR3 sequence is CSARDYGQGSEPQHF. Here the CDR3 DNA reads TGCAGTGCTAGAGATTACGGACAGGGCTCGGAGCCCCAGCATTTT.

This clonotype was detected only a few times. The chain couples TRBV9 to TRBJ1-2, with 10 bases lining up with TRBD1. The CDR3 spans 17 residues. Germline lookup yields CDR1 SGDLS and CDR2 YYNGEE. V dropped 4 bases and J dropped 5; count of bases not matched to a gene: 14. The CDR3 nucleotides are TGTGCCAGCAGCCCCGGACAGGGGGGTCCCTATTTTTATGGCTACACCTTC. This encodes CASSPGQGGPYFYGYTF.

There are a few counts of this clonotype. The DNA for the CDR3 is TGCGCCAGCAGTCCGCCTCTGCCGGGACTAGCGGGGCGCTACAATGAGCAGTTCTTC. Protein product: CASSPPLPGLAGRYNEQFF. The chain uses TRBV5-1 and TRBJ2-1; TRBD2 matches at 13 bases. V lost 5 bases and J lost 3; bases outside the gene matches: 14. Germline CDR1 and CDR2: SGHRS and YFSETQ. The CDR3 is made up of 19 amino acids.

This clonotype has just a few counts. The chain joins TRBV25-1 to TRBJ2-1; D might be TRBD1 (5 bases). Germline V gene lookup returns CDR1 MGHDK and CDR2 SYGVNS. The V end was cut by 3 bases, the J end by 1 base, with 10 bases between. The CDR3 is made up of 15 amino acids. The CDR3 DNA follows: TGTGCCAGCAGTGAGTGGGCAGGGTCCTACAATGAGCAGTTCTTC. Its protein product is CASSEWAGSYNEQFF.

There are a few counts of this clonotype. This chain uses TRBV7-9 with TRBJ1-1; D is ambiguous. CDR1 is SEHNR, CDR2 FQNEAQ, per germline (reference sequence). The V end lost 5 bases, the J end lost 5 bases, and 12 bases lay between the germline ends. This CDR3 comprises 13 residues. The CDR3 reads CASSPSTGTEAFF. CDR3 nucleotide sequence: TGTGCCAGCAGCCCCTCCACGGGGACTGAAGCTTTCTTT. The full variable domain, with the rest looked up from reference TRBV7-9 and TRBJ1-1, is DTGVSQNPRHKITKRGQNVTFRCDPISEHNRLYWYRQTLGQGPEFLTYFQNEAQLEKSRLLSDRFSAERPKGSFSTLEIQRTEQGDSAMYLCASSPSTGTEAFFGQGTRLTVV.